Below, 13 T cell receptor beta chains from the same sample are listed, as sequenced in a study of blood T cells in healthy people across ages. A second PCR of roughly 7 to 11 cycles used a sample-barcoded 5' primer and a J-beta primer mix. One entry per CDR3 protein results from TCRdb running MiXCR on the 5' RACE reads. The sample holds around 850,000 distinct CDR3 sequences; about 34% are singletons and the top ten take under 15%. The material sequenced was blood. Receptors originate from a man between 18 and 29 years old in good health.

In regard to this clonotype: A far more abundant clone sits one base away, making this likely a read error. This chain links TRBV5-1 with TRBJ2-3; no definite D call. V was cut by 2 bases and J by 6 bases, with 7 bases left in between. Looked up from germline, CDR1 is SGHRS and CDR2 is YFSETQ. The CDR3 contains 12 residues. The CDR3 DNA is TGCGCCAGCAGCTTCAACATCGATACGCAGTATTTT. Protein sequence: CASSFNIDTQYF.

This clonotype was picked up a small number of times. This chain links TRBV5-1 with TRBJ2-5, with 8 positions matching TRBD2. After removal of 4 bases from V and 11 bases from J, the junction contained 19 bases not matched to a gene. This CDR3 comprises 16 residues. Per germline, CDR1 SGHRS and CDR2 YFSETQ. This CDR3 is CASSLQAGGRYNEQYF. The CDR3 region has the DNA TGCGCCAGCAGCCTTCAGGCGGGGGGACGTTACAATGAGCAGTACTTC.

The sample holds a few counts of this clonotype. The rearrangement joins TRBV9 to TRBJ2-1, with no clear D. Germline assignment: CDR1 SGDLS and CDR2 YYNGEE. The CDR3 length is 12 residues. V was shortened by 0 bases and J by 9 bases, with 7 bases between the two germline ends. The CDR3 region is CASSVDWREQFF. The CDR3 region has the DNA TGTGCCAGCAGCGTAGATTGGCGTGAGCAGTTCTTC.

This chain uses TRBV13 with TRBJ2-7; D perhaps matches TRBD2 (5 bases). This CDR3 region has 12 residues. V lost 6 bases and J lost 3, with 9 bases in between. The germline gives CDR1 PRHDT, CDR2 FYEKMQ (reference sequence). The CDR3 DNA follows: TGTGCCAGCAGTGGACTTTTCTACGAGCAGTACTTC. Its translation: CASSGLFYEQYF. The full variable domain, with the rest looked up from reference TRBV13 and TRBJ2-7, is AAGVIQSPRHLIKEKRETATLKCYPIPRHDTVYWYQQGPGQDPQFLISFYEKMQSDKGSIPDRFSAQQFSDYHSELNMSSLELGDSALYFCASSGLFYEQYFGPGTRLTVT.

This clonotype was counted many times. The chain joins TRBV7-2 to TRBJ1-2; the match to TRBD1 covers 9 bases. CDR1 is SGHTA and CDR2 is FQGNSA in the germline V gene. This CDR3 spans 14 amino acids. V shed 6 bases, J shed 5 bases, and the junction held 7 bases outside the gene matches. CDR3 sequence: CASSSTGTGYGYTF. The CDR3 bases are TGTGCCAGCAGTTCCACCGGGACAGGGTATGGCTACACCTTC. Full variable domain (missing parts from reference TRBV7-2 and TRBJ1-2): GAGVSQSPSNKVTEKGKDVELRCDPISGHTALYWYRQSLGQGLEFLIYFQGNSAPDKSGLPSDRFSAERTGGSVSTLTIQRTQQEDSAVYLCASSSTGTGYGYTFGSGTRLTVV.

This sequence joins TRBV4-1 and TRBJ1-6, with D perhaps matching TRBD1 (5 bases). CDR3 length equals 16 residues. V lost 4 bases, J lost 8 bases, and 18 bases lay in between. Germline V gene data show CDR1 as MGHRA and CDR2 as YSYEKL. Written as DNA, the CDR3 is TGCGCCAGCAGCCTAGGGACTGGGATGGGTGATTCACCCCTCCACTTT. Translation: CASSLGTGMGDSPLHF.

The V call is TRBV7-6, the J call TRBJ2-2, with 12 bases fitting TRBD2. The CDR3 is 16 amino acids. CDR1 is SGHVS, CDR2 FNYEAQ, per germline. J lost 1 base, V lost 3 bases, and 0 bases had no gene match. The CDR3 is CASSLTSGGNTGELFF. DNA of the CDR3: TGTGCCAGCAGCTTGACTAGCGGGGGGAACACCGGGGAGCTGTTTTTT.

V gene TRBV18 combines with J gene TRBJ1-1; perhaps TRBD1 as D (6 bases). The CDR3 runs to 16 residues. Per the germline V gene, CDR1 is KGHSH and CDR2 is LQKENI. V was clipped by 3 bases and J by 0 bases, with 14 bases between them. Written as DNA, the CDR3 is TGTGCCAGCTCACCGCCCGACAGGACTCTGAACACTGAAGCTTTCTTT. This sequence encodes CASSPPDRTLNTEAFF.

The chain couples TRBV6-5 to TRBJ2-1, with D perhaps given as TRBD1 or TRBD2 (5 bases each). The germline V gene encodes CDR1 MNHEY and CDR2 SVGAGI. V lost 4 bases and J lost 13, with 20 bases in between. The CDR3 contains 14 residues. The CDR3 sequence: CASSFRETQGTQFF. CDR3 sequence (DNA): TGTGCCAGCAGTTTTAGGGAGACTCAAGGGACCCAGTTCTTC.

This clonotype was counted ten times or more. The chain uses TRBV20-1 and TRBJ2-1; 10 nucleotides align to TRBD2. This CDR3 spans 13 amino acids. Looked up from germline, CDR1 is DFQATT and CDR2 is SNEGSKA (reference sequence). CDR3 region: CSTSSGGVNEQFF. CDR3 coding DNA: TGCAGCACGTCTAGCGGGGGCGTGAATGAGCAGTTCTTC.

The chain recombines TRBV30 with TRBJ1-1, with D possibly matching TRBD1 (5 bases). V dropped 0 bases and J dropped 0 bases, with 8 bases sitting between them. Germline V CDR1 and CDR2: GTSNPN, SVGIG (reference sequence). The CDR3 is 14 residues long. CDR3 residues: CAWSVMGLNTEAFF. CDR3 coding DNA: TGTGCCTGGAGTGTGATGGGACTGAACACTGAAGCTTTCTTT.

The chain joins TRBV10-2 to TRBJ1-5; the D is unclear. The CDR3 is 12 amino acids. The V gene lost 4 bases and the J gene lost 6 bases, with 7 bases spanning the gap. The germline V gene has CDR1 WSHSY and CDR2 SAAADI. DNA for the CDR3: TGCGCCAGCAGTGGGGGTACTCAGCCCCAGCATTTT. Its protein is CASSGGTQPQHF.

The chain combines TRBV10-3 with TRBJ1-2; no reliable D call. Trimming cost V 4 bases and J 6 bases, with 15 bases left between them. The CDR3 extends over 14 amino acids. Germline V gene lookup returns CDR1 ENHRY and CDR2 SYGVKD. CDR3 bases: TGTGCCATCAGTGCTGACACCCAGACGAATGGCTACACCTTC. Its translation is CAISADTQTNGYTF.